The T cell receptor (beta chain) described here comes from a study of T cell changes during pregnancy in multiple sclerosis. Sequencing was performed with immunoSEQ multiplex PCR; in TCRdb, only in-frame clones are kept and a portion is missing. The sample consists of about 8,500 clones, around nine tenths of them appearing once. Germline V lookup: CDR1 MNHEY, CDR2 SMNVEV (reference sequence). Trimming took 5 bases from V and 3 from J; bases not matched to a gene: 11. The CDR3 runs to 16 residues. This clonotype was obtained from a female donor in good health, enrolled as a control in a pregnancy study. Sequences were derived from CD8+ T cells from peripheral blood mononuclear cells, sampled in the first trimester of pregnancy. This chain connects TRBV27 to TRBJ2-7; 9 nucleotides line up with TRBD1. The CDR3 sequence: CASSPPLGDRVYEQYF. Here the CDR3 DNA reads TGTGCCAGCAGTCCACCCCTCGGGGACAGGGTCTACGAGCAGTACTTC.